A selection of T cell receptor beta chains follows, all from one sample in a study of CD8 T cells in ankylosing spondylitis. In TCRdb, the 5' RACE reads were re-called with MiXCR into one record per CDR3 protein. Here the sample spans about 240,000 distinct CDR3 sequences, 8.6% being singletons. Sequencing input: blood, either unsorted or a sorted T cell fraction (not recorded which). Receptors were obtained from a male donor with ankylosing spondylitis or in good health (not recorded which). CDR3s include the opening cysteine and the closing phenylalanine or tryptophan. The D gene is left open where the match is weak. Size is omitted from some rows. Given values are once, few, many or a class for expanded clones.

d_gene | j_gene | abundance | v_gene | CDR3aa | CDR3nt
NA | TRBJ2-5 | few | TRBV9 | CASSPNGVQETQYF | TGTGCCAGCAGCCCCAACGGGGTTCAAGAGACCCAGTACTTC
NA | TRBJ1-1 | few | TRBV12-3/TRBV12-4 | CASIIQGNTEAFF | TGTGCCAGCATTATCCAGGGGAACACTGAAGCTTTCTTT
NA | TRBJ2-2 | many | TRBV4-3 | CASSLSSGWASRLFF | TGCGCCAGCAGCCTCTCCTCAGGGTGGGCCTCGAGGCTGTTTTTT
NA | TRBJ2-2 | many | TRBV7-2 | CASNQGFTAYTGELFF | TGTGCCAGCAACCAAGGCTTTACAGCGTACACCGGGGAGCTGTTTTTT
NA | TRBJ1-1 | few | TRBV18 | CASSPWTENTEAFF | TGTGCCAGCTCACCGTGGACAGAGAACACTGAAGCTTTCTTT
TRBD1 | TRBJ1-5 | few | TRBV5-1 | CASSDGQGNQPQHF | TGCGCCAGCAGCGACGGACAGGGGAATCAGCCCCAGCATTTT
TRBD2 | TRBJ2-5 | few | TRBV20-1 | CSASTGGGQETQYF | TGCAGTGCTTCAACGGGCGGGGGGCAAGAGACCCAGTACTTC
TRBD1 | TRBJ1-1 | few | TRBV2 | CASSRDSYTEAFF | TGTGCCAGCAGCCGGGACAGTTACACTGAAGCTTTCTTT
NA | TRBJ2-3 | many | TRBV20-1 | CSALAATDTQYF | TGCAGTGCATTAGCGGCGACAGATACGCAGTATTTT
NA | TRBJ2-2 | NA | TRBV20-1 | CSARDSGLRGTGELFF | TGCAGTGCTAGAGATTCGGGACTCCGAGGCACCGGGGAGCTGTTTTTT
NA | TRBJ2-3 | many | TRBV20-1 | CSASVRGAGSTDTQYF | TGCAGTGCTAGTGTAAGGGGGGCGGGAAGCACAGATACGCAGTATTTT
NA | TRBJ2-1 | few | TRBV20-1 | CSAREAPGANEQFF | TGCAGTGCTAGGGAGGCCCCGGGGGCCAATGAGCAGTTCTTC
NA | TRBJ2-5 | many | TRBV4-3 | CASSQDRGYQETQYF | TGCGCCAGCAGCCAAGATCGAGGGTACCAAGAGACCCAGTACTTC
NA | TRBJ2-1 | many | TRBV6-1 | CASRNSLLTVFNNEQFF | TGTGCCAGCAGGAACTCCTTGTTGACAGTCTTCAACAATGAGCAGTTCTTC
NA | TRBJ2-2 | many | TRBV5-1 | CASSLDEWTGELFF | TGCGCCAGCAGCTTGGATGAGTGGACCGGGGAGCTGTTTTTT
TRBD2 | TRBJ2-7 | few | TRBV27 | CASSLSRGGRRYEQYF | TGTGCCAGCAGTCTATCCCGGGGAGGGAGGAGATACGAGCAGTACTTC
NA | TRBJ2-7 | many | TRBV9 | CASSKGSYEQYF | TGTGCCAGCAGCAAAGGATCCTACGAGCAGTACTTC
NA | TRBJ1-5 | few | TRBV7-2 | CASSLVGDSNQPQHF | TGTGCCAGCAGCTTAGTAGGGGATAGCAATCAGCCCCAGCATTTT
NA | TRBJ1-5 | many | TRBV27 | CASSLRGGPARGNQPQHF | TGTGCCAGCAGTTTAAGAGGCGGGCCCGCAAGAGGCAATCAGCCCCAGCATTTT
NA | TRBJ2-1 | few | TRBV27 | CASSLLGAPNEQFF | TGTGCCAGCAGTTTATTAGGCGCTCCAAATGAGCAGTTCTTC
NA | TRBJ2-7 | NA | TRBV5-6 | CASSPRASAQYF | TGTGCCAGCAGCCCCCGGGCCTCGGCACAGTACTTC
TRBD1 | TRBJ1-2 | many | TRBV12-3/TRBV12-4 | CASSSSGGSGYTF | TGTGCCAGCAGTTCCTCAGGGGGCTCTGGCTACACCTTC
NA | TRBJ2-1 | few | TRBV7-9 | CASSHGSGHNEQFF | TGTGCCAGCAGCCATGGCAGTGGGCACAATGAGCAGTTCTTC
TRBD2 | TRBJ2-4 | few | TRBV5-1 | CASSAGGNKNIQYF | TGCGCCAGCAGCGCGGGGGGGAACAAAAACATTCAGTACTTC
NA | TRBJ2-3 | many | TRBV10-3 | CAISGGFRVGDTQYF | TGTGCCATCAGTGGGGGGTTCCGGGTAGGAGATACGCAGTATTTT
NA | TRBJ1-1 | many | TRBV9 | CASSADSNTEAFF | TGTGCCAGCAGCGCCGATTCAAACACTGAAGCTTTCTTT
NA | TRBJ1-2 | many | TRBV7-9 | CASSLERGPVYGYTF | TGTGCCAGCAGCTTAGAACGGGGGCCGGTCTATGGCTACACCTTC
TRBD2 | TRBJ2-7 | many | TRBV20-1 | CSARGLLAGGYEQYF | TGCAGTGCTAGGGGCCTACTAGCGGGAGGCTACGAGCAGTACTTC
NA | TRBJ2-1 | many | TRBV11-2 | CASSRSSYNEQFF | TGTGCCAGCAGTCGTAGCTCCTACAATGAGCAGTTCTTC
TRBD1 | TRBJ1-2 | many | TRBV20-1 | CSAQTGATNYGYTF | TGCAGTGCACAGACAGGGGCGACTAACTATGGCTACACCTTC
NA | TRBJ1-4 | many | TRBV15 | CATSREGRDEKLFF | TGTGCCACCAGCAGAGAAGGGAGGGATGAAAAACTGTTTTTT
TRBD2 | TRBJ2-1 | many | TRBV4-3 | CASSHGTSRTYNEQFF | TGCGCCAGCAGCCATGGGACTAGCCGGACCTACAATGAGCAGTTCTTC
TRBD2 | TRBJ2-1 | many | TRBV7-9 | CASSPSGATYNEQFF | TGTGCCAGCAGCCCTAGCGGAGCTACTTACAATGAGCAGTTCTTC
TRBD2 | TRBJ2-3 | many | TRBV29-1 | CSVEALGGEGTDTQYF | TGCAGCGTTGAGGCCCTCGGGGGGGAGGGCACAGATACGCAGTATTTT
NA | TRBJ1-2 | many | TRBV12-3/TRBV12-4 | CASSLAGTGYTF | TGTGCCAGCAGTTTGGCGGGGACTGGCTACACCTTC
NA | TRBJ1-2 | few | TRBV7-8 | CASSLGEWRAANYGYTF | TGTGCCAGCAGCTTAGGAGAGTGGAGGGCTGCTAACTATGGCTACACCTTC
TRBD2 | TRBJ2-5 | many | TRBV20-1 | CSARPTSGQETQYF | TGCAGTGCGCGTCCGACTAGCGGCCAAGAGACCCAGTACTTC
NA | TRBJ1-6 | NA | TRBV20-1 | CSARELVYSPLHF | TGCAGTGCTAGAGAGCTCGTGTACTCACCCCTCCACTTT
NA | TRBJ2-7 | NA | TRBV20-1 | CSARVREKAGVYEQYF | TGCAGTGCTAGAGTCCGCGAAAAAGCAGGGGTCTACGAGCAGTACTTC
NA | TRBJ2-7 | many | TRBV11-3 | CASSLDLLRIYEQYF | TGTGCCAGCAGCTTAGATCTTTTACGGATCTACGAGCAGTACTTC
TRBD1 | TRBJ2-7 | many | TRBV20-1 | CSARDGQGSFKEQYF | TGCAGTGCTAGAGATGGACAGGGGAGTTTTAAAGAGCAGTACTTC
TRBD1 | TRBJ1-6 | many | TRBV10-3 | CAISETGEGPPLHF | TGTGCCATCAGTGAAACAGGGGAAGGGCCACCCCTCCACTTT
NA | TRBJ2-7 | many | TRBV6-6 | CASTNRNYEQYF | TGTGCCAGCACCAACAGAAACTACGAGCAGTACTTC
TRBD1 | TRBJ1-1 | NA | TRBV20-1 | CSAVGGGDRATLNTEAFF | TGCAGTGCCGTAGGGGGGGGGGACAGGGCCACCTTGAACACTGAAGCTTTCTTT
NA | TRBJ1-5 | many | TRBV20-1 | CSASDGWGGNQPQHF | TGCAGTGCCTCGGACGGTTGGGGGGGCAATCAGCCCCAGCATTTT
NA | TRBJ2-3 | many | TRBV15 | CATSRDSRMTWGTDTQYF | TGTGCCACCAGCAGAGACTCACGTATGACCTGGGGGACAGATACGCAGTATTTT
TRBD2 | TRBJ2-7 | many | TRBV5-1 | CASSFTGTSGSYEQYF | TGCGCCAGCAGCTTTACCGGGACTAGCGGTTCCTACGAGCAGTACTTC
NA | TRBJ2-2 | NA | TRBV5-1 | CASSFRTDNTGELFF | TGCGCCAGCAGCTTTAGGACAGATAACACCGGGGAGCTGTTTTTT
NA | TRBJ2-7 | many | TRBV5-5 | CASSFVEGGREQYF | TGTGCCAGCAGCTTCGTAGAGGGGGGGCGCGAGCAGTACTTC
TRBD2 | TRBJ2-1 | many | TRBV6-1 | CASSEQPGRGNEQFF | TGTGCCAGCAGTGAACAGCCAGGGAGGGGCAATGAGCAGTTCTTC
NA | TRBJ2-5 | few | TRBV7-2 | CASTPRFGVRETQYF | TGTGCCAGCACCCCCAGGTTTGGGGTGCGAGAGACCCAGTACTTC
TRBD2 | TRBJ2-1 | NA | TRBV20-1 | CSVGGLAGGLFHEQFF | TGCAGCGTCGGGGGACTGGCGGGGGGCTTATTCCATGAGCAGTTCTTC
TRBD2 | TRBJ2-3 | many | TRBV9 | CASSVGLAGSRSTDTQYF | TGTGCCAGCAGCGTAGGACTAGCGGGCTCCCGAAGCACAGATACGCAGTATTTT
TRBD1 | TRBJ1-4 | many | TRBV7-2 | CASSGYGQGSFKLFF | TGTGCCAGCAGCGGCTACGGACAGGGGTCTTTTAAACTGTTTTTT
NA | TRBJ1-2 | many | TRBV6-2/TRBV6-3 | CASNSGNYGYTF | TGTGCCTCCAACTCCGGGAACTATGGCTACACCTTC
NA | TRBJ1-5 | many | TRBV4-1 | CASSQDEGHNGQPQHF | TGCGCCAGCAGCCAAGACGAGGGGCACAACGGGCAGCCCCAGCATTTT
TRBD2 | TRBJ2-7 | many | TRBV5-1 | CASSLEVGTINEQYF | TGCGCCAGCAGCTTGGAGGTAGGGACTATCAACGAGCAGTACTTC
NA | TRBJ1-1 | many | TRBV6-1 | CASSRPSSSTEAFF | TGTGCCAGCAGTCGACCCAGCTCGAGCACTGAAGCTTTCTTT